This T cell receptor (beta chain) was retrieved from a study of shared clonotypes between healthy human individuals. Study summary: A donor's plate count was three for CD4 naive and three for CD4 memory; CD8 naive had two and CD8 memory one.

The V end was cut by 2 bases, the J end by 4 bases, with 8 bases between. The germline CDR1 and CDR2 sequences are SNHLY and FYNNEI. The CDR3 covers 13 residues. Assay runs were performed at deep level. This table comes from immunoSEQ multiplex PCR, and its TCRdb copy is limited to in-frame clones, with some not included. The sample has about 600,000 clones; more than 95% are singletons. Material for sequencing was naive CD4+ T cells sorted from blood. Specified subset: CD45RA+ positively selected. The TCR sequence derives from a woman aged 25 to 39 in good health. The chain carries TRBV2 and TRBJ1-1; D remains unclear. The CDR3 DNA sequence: TGTGCCAGCAGTGAAACCGGACCCACTGAAGCTTTCTTT. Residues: CASSETGPTEAFF.